The entry that follows covers one T cell receptor beta chain sequence. As yet, its antigen is unknown. This sample is part of a study of cytomegalovirus exposure and HLA in healthy donors. Broader study findings: DRB1 had the most TCR associations and HLA-C the fewest, a later analysis found, with rates varying by HLA locus. An assumption of roughly uniform sequencing depth across donors underlay the presence/absence analyses. The authors later linked a missense DCLRE1C variant to TCR beta V- and J-gene trimming.

The study ran its PCR with 60 Vbeta and 13 Jbeta primers. Some clones are missing from TCRdb's copy, which holds only in-frame ones; the method was immunoSEQ multiplex PCR. Seen here are 150,000 to 200,000 clones, roughly 13% observed once, and the top ten hold less than 8.5%. V lost 0 bases to trimming and J lost 1 base, with 6 bases between them. The germline V gene encodes CDR1 SEHNR and CDR2 FQNEAQ (reference sequence). This CDR3 is built from 14 residues. Material: PBMCs. The chain links TRBV7-9 to TRBJ1-1, with no clear D. This TCR came from a man aged 50 to 59 in good health and CMV-seropositive. CDR3 DNA sequence: TGTGCCAGCAGCTTAGCGCTCGGGAACACTGAAGCTTTCTTT. It encodes CASSLALGNTEAFF.